Shown below are 17 T cell receptor beta chains from a single sample sequenced in a study of blood T cell repertoires in COVID-19. The protocol was immunoSEQ multiplex PCR, while the TCRdb copy is restricted to in-frame clones and leaves out a portion. The table has 100,000 to 150,000 clones, roughly four fifths seen once. Material: peripheral blood. These receptors were collected from a man in his thirties or forties with COVID-19, enrolled during active disease.

This clone has more than one count but fewer than ten. CDR3 DNA: TGTGCCAGCAGCGTTCTACCGGGAGGCCAAGAGACCCAGTACTTC. Translating gives CASSVLPGGQETQYF. The chain couples TRBV9 to TRBJ2-5, with 7 nucleotides matching TRBD2. Trimming at V came to 2 bases and at J to 1 base, leaving 5 bases not matched to a gene. Per germline, CDR1 SGDLS and CDR2 YYNGEE. The CDR3 loop spans 15 amino acids.

The chain couples TRBV7-9 to TRBJ2-1; TRBD2 is a possible D gene (6 bases). The V gene's germline CDR1 is SEHNR and CDR2 FQNEAQ (reference sequence). This CDR3 comprises 19 residues. V was pared by 4 bases and J by 0 bases, with 22 bases between. The CDR3 nucleotides are TGTGCCAGCAGCTCGACCGTTTTGGAAGTAGCGGCCTCCTACAATGAGCAGTTCTTC. This encodes CASSSTVLEVAASYNEQFF.

This chain links TRBV19 with TRBJ2-1, with a weak D call TRBD2 (5 bases). The CDR3 length is 13 residues. Trimming took 0 bases from V and 7 from J, leaving 7 bases between them. The germline CDR1 and CDR2 sequences are LNHDA and SQIVND (reference sequence). In DNA form, the CDR3 reads TGTGCCAGTAGTATAGACGGGATTAATGAGCAGTTCTTC. Translating it yields CASSIDGINEQFF.

Points on this clone: This sample also contains other DNA sequences that code for the same CDR3. J is TRBJ1-2 and V is TRBV29-1, with TRBD1 matching 7 bases. V was pared by 5 bases and J by 0 bases, with 3 bases of the junction left unmatched. The CDR3 runs 13 residues. Germline V gives CDR1 SQVTM, CDR2 ANQGSEA. In DNA form, the CDR3 reads TGCAGCGTTCCCGGACAGGCTAACTATGGCTACACCTTC. Encoded protein: CSVPGQANYGYTF.

The chain uses TRBV11-3 and TRBJ2-3, with no clear D. The CDR3 sequence is 16 residues long. Germline loops: CDR1 SGHNT, CDR2 YENEEA. Trimming cost V 3 bases and J 2 bases, with 15 bases left between them. DNA of the CDR3: TGTGCCAGCAGCTTGGGTGCGGCCAGATTCACAGATACGCAGTATTTT. Its translation is CASSLGAARFTDTQYF.

This rearrangement joins TRBV7-8 to TRBJ2-2; TRBD1 is a possible D gene (6 bases). This CDR3 spans 17 amino acids. V was shortened by 1 base and J by 5 bases, with 17 bases between the two germline ends. Germline CDR1 reads SGHVS; CDR2 reads FQNEAQ. CDR3 region: CASSLVPINRVTGELFF. The CDR3 region has the DNA TGTGCCAGCAGCTTAGTCCCTATCAACAGGGTAACCGGGGAGCTGTTTTTT.

The chain links TRBV11-3 to TRBJ1-2; a possible D gene is TRBD1 (6 bases). CDR3 size: 13 residues. From germline, CDR1 is SGHNT and CDR2 YENEEA. V lost 4 bases and J 3 bases, leaving 9 bases between the germline ends. The CDR3 DNA follows: TGTGCCAGCAGCTCTAGGGGGTACTATGGCTACACCTTC. Amino acids: CASSSRGYYGYTF.

The rearrangement uses TRBV21-1 and TRBJ1-5. TRBV21-1 is noted as a pseudogene. This CDR3 is 18 amino acids long. CDR3 nucleotides: TGTGCCAGTAAAGGTCGGAGTCTCCCGGAGTATAGCAATCAGCCCCAGCATTTT. This translates into CASKGRSLPEYSNQPQHF.

V usage is TRBV11-2 and J usage is TRBJ2-1, with 7 bases identical to TRBD2. Per the germline V gene, CDR1 is SGHAT and CDR2 is FQNNGV. J was trimmed by 3 bases and V by 1 base; bases with no gene match: 3. The CDR3 is made up of 15 amino acids. CDR3 DNA: TGTGCCAGCAGCTTAGTGGCGGGAGTCTACAATGAGCAGTTCTTC. The encoded protein is CASSLVAGVYNEQFF.

The chain carries TRBV15 and TRBJ2-1, with a possible D match to TRBD1 (6 bases). Germline CDR1 LNHNV, CDR2 YYDKDF (reference sequence). V was clipped by 0 bases and J by 6 bases, with 24 bases between them. The CDR3 length is 19 residues. The CDR3 protein is CATSRDLGRTDRTGNEQFF. CDR3 DNA: TGTGCCACCAGCAGAGATTTGGGACGGACGGACAGAACGGGCAATGAGCAGTTCTTC.

The chain carries TRBV4-1 and TRBJ2-7, with 9 bases aligning to TRBD1. Germline V gene sequence: CDR1 MGHRA, CDR2 YSYEKL. This CDR3 region has 17 residues. The ends lost 0 bases at V and 2 bases at J; junction bases unmatched: 8. The CDR3 sequence is CASSQDSRTGVPYEQYF. The DNA of the CDR3 is TGCGCCAGCAGCCAAGATTCAAGGACAGGGGTGCCCTACGAGCAGTACTTC.

The V gene is TRBV4-1, the J gene TRBJ1-5, with D unclear. CDR1 and CDR2 from the germline V gene are MGHRA and YSYEKL. V lost 0 bases and J lost 3, with 12 bases in between. The CDR3 is made up of 16 amino acids. Here the CDR3 DNA reads TGCGCCAGCAGCCAAGAGAGCGGGCAGCTCAATCAGCCCCAGCATTTT. Its protein is CASSQESGQLNQPQHF.

The rearrangement links TRBV7-8 to TRBJ2-3, with a tentative D call TRBD2 (5 bases). The CDR3 is made up of 13 amino acids. The V end lost 5 bases, the J end lost 1 base, and 7 bases lay between the germline ends. The V gene's germline CDR1 is SGHVS and CDR2 FQNEAQ. The CDR3 coding sequence is TGTGCCAGCAGCCCCGGGGGCACAGATACGCAGTATTTT. Translated: CASSPGGTDTQYF.

The V call is TRBV7-6, the J call TRBJ2-4; the match to TRBD1 covers 7 bases. V was clipped by 1 base and J by 6 bases; unmatched bases: 0. CDR1 SGHVS and CDR2 FNYEAQ come from the germline V gene. The CDR3 spans 13 residues. The CDR3 DNA is TGTGCCAGCAGCTTAGGACAGGGAAACATTCAGTACTTC. It yields the protein CASSLGQGNIQYF.

The rearrangement joins TRBV6-2 or TRBV6-3 to TRBJ2-1; 9 bases line up with TRBD1. Losses at the gene ends were 5 bases for V and 8 bases for J; bases not matched to a gene: 16. This CDR3 is 17 amino acids long. Germline lookup yields CDR1 MNHEY and CDR2 SVGEGT. This CDR3 is CASSPNQLGTGSYEQFF. The CDR3 DNA reads as TGTGCCAGCAGTCCCAACCAACTCGGGACAGGGAGCTATGAGCAGTTCTTC.

The V and J genes are TRBV7-9 and TRBJ2-2; possibly TRBD1 for D (6 bases). Germline V lookup: CDR1 SEHNR, CDR2 FQNEAQ (reference sequence). V lost 3 bases and J 4 bases, leaving 18 bases between the germline ends. The CDR3 covers 17 residues. The CDR3 is CASSFRWTGGPTGELFF. The CDR3 bases are TGTGCCAGCAGCTTCAGATGGACTGGGGGCCCCACCGGGGAGCTGTTTTTT.

This rearrangement joins TRBV7-6 to TRBJ1-5, with TRBD1 matching 8 bases. Germline values: CDR1 SGHVS, CDR2 FNYEAQ. Trimming cost V 5 bases and J 7 bases; bases outside gene matches: 7. This CDR3 is built from 14 residues. Here the CDR3 reads CASSAGQGRQPQHF. For the CDR3, the DNA is TGTGCCAGCAGCGCAGGACAGGGAAGACAGCCCCAGCATTTT.